This TCR beta chain was found in a study of beta chain features in type 1 diabetes. All of the isolated RNA was reverse transcribed, so expressed TCRB transcripts were sequenced. Assay: immunoSEQ multiplex PCR; the TCRdb copy retains only in-frame clones and omits some. The sample carries about 260,000 clones, around 65% recorded once. This CDR3 has 15 residues. Between the trimmed V and J ends, which lost 4 bases and 4 bases, there was a span of 17 bases. The germline V gene has CDR1 SGDLS and CDR2 YYNGEE. Broader study findings: Within patients, naive, central memory and Treg TCRB repertoires seemed more similar than within healthy donors.

Details on this clone: Its antigen is still unknown.

The specimen was naive CD4+ T cells from blood. The TCR originated in a man under 40 in good health. The gene calls are TRBV9 and TRBJ1-1, with a possible D match to TRBD1 (5 bases). CDR3 loop: CASSPRGGDGTEAFF. In DNA, the CDR3 is TGTGCCAGCAGCCCAAGGGGAGGGGATGGCACTGAAGCTTTCTTT.